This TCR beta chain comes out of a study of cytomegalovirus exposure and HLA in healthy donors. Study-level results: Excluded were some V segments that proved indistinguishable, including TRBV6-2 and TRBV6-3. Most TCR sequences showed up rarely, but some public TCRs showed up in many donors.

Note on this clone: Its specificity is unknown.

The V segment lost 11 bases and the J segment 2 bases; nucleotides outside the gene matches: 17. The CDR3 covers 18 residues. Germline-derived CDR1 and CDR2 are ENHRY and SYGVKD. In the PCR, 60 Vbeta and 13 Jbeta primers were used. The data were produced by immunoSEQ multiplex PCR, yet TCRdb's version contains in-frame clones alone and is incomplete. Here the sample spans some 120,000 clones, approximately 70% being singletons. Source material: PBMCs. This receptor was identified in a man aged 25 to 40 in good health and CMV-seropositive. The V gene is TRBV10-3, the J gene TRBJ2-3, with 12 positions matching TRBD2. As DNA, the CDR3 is TGTGCCTCCTCATCCGGGCTAGCGGGGGGGATCCACACAGATACGCAGTATTTT. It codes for CASSSGLAGGIHTDTQYF.